The 6 T cell receptor beta chains below were found in one sample sequenced in a study of OX40 agonist ivuxolimab in advanced cancers. The protocol was immunoSEQ multiplex PCR, while the TCRdb copy is restricted to in-frame clones and leaves out a portion. Of approximately 69,000 clones detected, 85% to 90% appear once; the ten largest clones hold 2.5% to 3%. The specimen was CD4+ or CD8+ T cells sorted from blood, collected in a trial of the OX40 agonist ivuxolimab. Receptors were obtained from an adult with an advanced solid tumor such as melanoma, head and neck, liver or kidney cancer.

V and J are TRBV6-5 and TRBJ1-1; maybe TRBD1 (5 bases). V lost 7 bases, J lost 7 bases, and 22 bases lay in between. The CDR3 is 15 residues long. Germline V gene lookup returns CDR1 MNHEY and CDR2 SVGAGI. The CDR3 DNA sequence: TGTGCCAGCACGTACGTCTCGGTTATAGGGGTTGAAGCTTTCTTT. Translation: CASTYVSVIGVEAFF.

The CDR3 is CASSSTDSNEAFF. Written as DNA, the CDR3 is TGTGCCAGCAGCTCGACGGACAGTAACGAAGCTTTCTTT. The rearrangement joins TRBV5-6 to TRBJ1-1; maybe TRBD1 (6 bases). V was cut by 3 bases and J by 8 bases, with 14 bases left in between. Per germline, CDR1 SGHDT and CDR2 YYEEEE. The CDR3 has 13 amino acids.

This clone was counted once. The chain employs TRBV2 and TRBJ1-1; no definite D call. CDR1 SNHLY and CDR2 FYNNEI come from the germline V gene. Trimming removed 2 bases from V and 2 bases from J, with 0 bases in between. This CDR3 contains 11 residues. The CDR3 region has the DNA TGTGCCAGCAGTGAAAACACTGAAGCTTTCTTT. The encoded protein is CASSENTEAFF.

V usage is TRBV7-3 and J usage is TRBJ2-6; D remains unclear. In germline, CDR1 is SGHTA, CDR2 FQGTGA. The V gene lost 5 bases and the J gene lost 2 bases, with 10 bases spanning the gap. The CDR3 spans 15 residues. The CDR3 here is CASSPASAGANVLTF. CDR3 nucleotides: TGTGCCAGCAGCCCCGCCAGCGCTGGGGCCAACGTCCTGACTTTC.

The rearrangement links TRBV5-8 to TRBJ2-1; 10 bases line up with TRBD2. This CDR3 spans 17 amino acids. From germline, CDR1 is SGHTS and CDR2 YDEGEE. Germline trimming cut 0 bases from V and 5 bases from J; bases unmatched to any gene: 8. The DNA for the CDR3 is TGTGCCAGCAGCTTGGTAATTAGTCTAGCGGGGGACAATGAGCAGTTCTTC. It translates to CASSLVISLAGDNEQFF.

The CDR3, as DNA: TGCGCCAGCAGCTTGGTACCGGCAGACCAAGAGACCCAGTACTTC. Translating gives CASSLVPADQETQYF. The chain joins TRBV5-1 to TRBJ2-5; D gene unclear. Looked up from germline, CDR1 is SGHRS and CDR2 is YFSETQ. This CDR3 has 15 residues. The germline V and J ends were trimmed by 0 bases and 0 bases, with 9 bases remaining between them. Full variable domain (rest looked up from reference TRBV5-1 and TRBJ2-5): KAGVTQTPRYLIKTRGQQVTLSCSPISGHRSVSWYQQTPGQGLQFLFEYFSETQRNKGNFPGRFSGRQFSNSRSEMNVSTLELGDSALYLCASSLVPADQETQYFGPGTRLLVL.